A single sample is the source of the 7 T cell receptor beta chains below, sequenced in a study of T cells after yellow fever vaccination. In TCRdb, the 5' RACE reads were re-called with MiXCR into one record per CDR3 protein. The sample records 50,000 or so distinct CDR3 sequences, roughly 7% being singletons. This material consisted of CD8+ T cells sorted from PBMCs, taken around 15 days after the first yellow fever vaccination. The receptor source for this set is a young man who received the YFV17D yellow fever vaccine.

The chain is built from TRBV10-2 and TRBJ2-5; 9 nucleotides match TRBD2. The germline gives CDR1 WSHSY, CDR2 SAAADI. V dropped 7 bases and J dropped 0; count of bases not matched to a gene: 12. This CDR3 region has 17 residues. The CDR3 DNA is TGCGCCAGCAATTCCCCGACTAGCGGACAGTACCAAGAGACCCAGTACTTC. Protein: CASNSPTSGQYQETQYF.

This clonotype was counted many times. The chain links TRBV4-3 to TRBJ1-4, with TRBD1 as a possible D gene (5 bases). Trimming removed 4 bases at V and 8 bases at J, with 20 bases between. Germline V gene data show CDR1 as LGHNA and CDR2 as YSLEER. This CDR3 has 16 residues. Here the CDR3 reads CASSRGITGLREKLFF. The CDR3 DNA sequence: TGCGCCAGCAGCCGAGGGATTACAGGATTGCGGGAAAAACTGTTTTTT.

The rearrangement uses TRBV19 and TRBJ2-3, with 8 nucleotides matching TRBD2. The CDR3 extends over 15 amino acids. Germline lookup yields CDR1 LNHDA and CDR2 SQIVND (reference sequence). V dropped 6 bases and J dropped 2; count of bases not matched to a gene: 7. CDR3 DNA: TGTGCCAGTAGAGGAGGACTAGCAGTCACAGATACGCAGTATTTT. Translated: CASRGGLAVTDTQYF.

For this clonotype: It may be a read error: a sequence one base away is much more abundant. The gene calls are TRBV29-1 and TRBJ2-3; the D is unclear. The ends were cut back, 3 bases at V and 5 bases at J, with 15 bases in the middle. The germline CDR1 and CDR2 sequences are SQVTM and ANQGSEA. The CDR3 is made up of 14 amino acids. The CDR3 DNA reads as TGCAGCGTTGAGGGCAGATTACTCATAGATACGCAGTATTTT. Encoded protein: CSVEGRLLIDTQYF.

This clonotype was detected ten times or more. The chain links TRBV12-3 or TRBV12-4 to TRBJ1-2; the D is unclear. CDR3 length: 13 residues. V lost 6 bases to trimming and J lost 8 bases, with 16 bases between them. The CDR3 loop is CASRGYVANGYTF. The DNA of the CDR3 is TGTGCCAGCAGGGGCTACGTAGCTAACGGCTACACCTTC.

This clonotype has a count of ten or more. The genes are TRBV5-1 and TRBJ2-7; D may correspond to TRBD1 or TRBD2 (7 bases each). This CDR3 has 14 residues. Looked up from germline, CDR1 is SGHRS and CDR2 is YFSETQ. V shed 3 bases and J shed 6 bases, with 16 bases lying between them. The chain's CDR3 is CASSSYSGGAEQYF. CDR3 in DNA: TGCGCCAGCAGCTCCTACTCAGGGGGGGCCGAGCAGTACTTC.

At least ten counts were recorded for this clonotype. The rearrangement links TRBV7-8 to TRBJ2-1, with TRBD1 matching 7 bases. In germline, CDR1 is SGHVS, CDR2 FQNEAQ. The CDR3 has 19 residues. V lost 4 bases, J lost 0 bases, and 15 bases stayed unmatched. Written as DNA, the CDR3 is TGTGCCAGCAGCTCCGGGACAGCCCTTCTTTTAAGCTCCTACAATGAGCAGTTCTTC. This gives the protein CASSSGTALLLSSYNEQFF.